This entry concerns a single T cell receptor beta chain. Trimming at V came to 1 base and at J to 2 bases, leaving 1 base not matched to a gene. This CDR3 contains 15 residues. Per germline, CDR1 SGHRS and CDR2 YFSETQ. Methods used by the authors: Reference gene primer amplification gave estimated nucleated cell counts. Sequencing used immunoSEQ multiplex PCR; TCRdb keeps in-frame clones, though not all of them. From that table come the V and J calls and clone size; the DNA was used to work out D and trimming. Found here are about 220,000 clones, 70% to 85% of them singletons; the top ten hold 9.7%. The data are from a study of blood T cell repertoires in COVID-19. About the study: COVID-19 samples from acute and convalescent phases originated in the United States, Italy and Spain.

Material for sequencing was peripheral blood. The receptor's source is a man aged 50 to 59 with active or convalescent COVID-19. The chain is built from TRBV5-1 and TRBJ2-1; 9 bases are shared with TRBD2. The CDR3 DNA is TGCGCCAGCAGCTTGTCTAGCGGGACCTACAATGAGCAGTTCTTC. Amino acids: CASSLSSGTYNEQFF.